This record looks at one T cell receptor (beta chain) sequence and its context. Its antigen is unidentified. V shed 2 bases and J shed 0 bases, with 8 bases lying between them. Looked up from germline, CDR1 is SGHNT and CDR2 is YYREEE (reference sequence). The length of the CDR3 is 14 residues. This sample is drawn from a study of T cell responses to AZD1222 COVID-19 vaccine. Method: immunoSEQ multiplex PCR; TCRdb's copy keeps in-frame clones and lacks some. The sample has about 140,000 clones, around 92% seen once. Overall study findings and caveats: Reportedly, close to half of spike-specific TCRs are directed against unmutated variant regions.

The sequence was collected from an adult in good health. Source: peripheral blood, taken on day 0 of AZD1222 vaccination. V is TRBV5-4 and J is TRBJ1-2; TRBD1 might be the D (5 bases). The CDR3 sequence is CASSFGTANYGYTF. CDR3 sequence (DNA): TGTGCCAGCAGCTTCGGGACGGCTAACTATGGCTACACCTTC.